What follows is one TCR beta chain and its context. It has no known antigen specificity. There are no base qualities to consult, and no much larger clone falls within one base. The immunoSEQ Assay, a bias-controlled multiplex PCR, was used to amplify TCRbeta CDR3 regions from genomic DNA. The authors' pipeline ran thus. The number of nucleated cells in each sample was estimated from the amplification of reference gene primers within the assay. To quantify the absolute abundance of each unique TCRbeta CDR3 rearrangement, sequence reads were collapsed and filtered. For each sample, productive Simpson clonality was calculated by taking the square root of Simpson's diversity index across productive rearrangements. Sourced from immuneACCESS, this table was stored by TCRdb with only in-frame sequences that have V and J called. A share of the clones is absent; for the studies checked, an unresolved V gene accounts for under half, and the remainder has no known explanation. The DNA was the basis for D and trimming; V, J and clone size are from that table. Here the sample has around 170,000 clones; approximately 90% occur a single time. Jointly, the top ten make up around 25% of the sample.

Whole blood was collected in K2EDTA tubes by collaborating institutions according to the institutions' own protocols. Collaborator samples were shipped for TCRbeta analysis as frozen whole blood, isolated PBMCs, or DNA extracted from either sample type. This sample is drawn from a study of blood T cell repertoires in COVID-19 (dated by TCRdb to about 2020). For context, the study as a whole: Samples from collaborators originated in the United States, Italy and Spain and spanned both the acute and convalescent phases of COVID-19. The prospective study material was composed of cDNA or gDNA derived from T cells, B-cell-depleted T cells, or PBMCs. The dataset comprised deeply sampled blood TCRbeta repertoires from subjects exposed to, actively infected with, or recovered from COVID-19. The repertoires were released in a freely available public database meant as a resource for research on the immune response to SARS-CoV-2. Samples were obtained from the ongoing ImmuneRACE study (first 160 participants) and from about 1,300 subjects provided by 6 global collaborators. The sample metadata nearly always contained a de-identified subject ID, COVID-19 status, age in years and sex. HLA class I and class II types, where available, came from metadata supplied by the sample provider rather than from assay-based typing.

V is clipped by 6 bases and J by 2 bases, and the sequence between their germline boundaries is 11 bases long. CDR1 SGHRS and CDR2 YFSETQ were looked up in the germline V gene. Taken from cysteine to phenylalanine, the CDR3 has 13 residues. Left in the record is the CDR3 DNA by itself, 39 bases read in frame from the first base. The full study reports these points: The quantity of clinical and demographic metadata differed by source and by participant and was supplied without curation.

The source material was peripheral blood. The V gene is TRBV5-1 and the J gene is TRBJ1-2; the D gene is unclear. This clonotype was sampled from a man aged 55 to 70 with acute or convalescent COVID-19. CDR3 sequence: CASKEPGNYGYTF. The nucleotide sequence reads TGCGCCAGCAAAGAGCCAGGCAACTATGGCTACACCTTC.